This T cell receptor (beta chain) is from a study of T cells in women clearing cervical HPV infection. Study-wide context: No precancer developed; the control's incident HPV16 infection cleared within 12 months. Controls gave blood once infection was undetectable; cases at lesion identification. Overall study results and limits: CIN3+ cases had significantly higher TCR richness than controls; evenness did not differ. TRBV6-7 abundance was lower in cases than controls (around 0.11% versus 0.15%).

J lost 1 base, V lost 8 bases, and 3 bases had no gene match. This CDR3 is built from 13 residues. The germline CDR1 and CDR2 sequences are LNHDA and SQIVND (reference sequence). TCRdb's copy holds only in-frame clones and misses some; the assay was immunoSEQ multiplex PCR. The sample holds under 30,000 clones. Concerning this clone itself: The antigen remains unidentified. The read stops 3 residues short of the end of the CDR3; the missing end is completed from the germline J gene.

Specimen: blood buffy coat. The genes are TRBV19 and TRBJ1-1; 8 nucleotides line up with TRBD1. The source is a woman aged 18 to 75 with a cervical HPV16 infection that either progressed to CIN3+ or cleared (not recorded which). The part of the CDR3 DNA that was read is TGTGCCAGTTCGGACAGGGCGAACACTGAA. Encoded protein: CASSDRANTE. The CDR3 as a whole reads CASSDRANTEAFF.